The 18 T cell receptor beta chains in this list originate from one sample, sequenced in a study of monozygotic twins with cystic fibrosis. Clones were read by immunoSEQ multiplex PCR, and TCRdb kept only the in-frame ones, dropping some. The data show tens of thousands of clones, about 87% seen once. The sequenced sample consisted of blood. The receptors here all came from a girl aged 2-10 years with cystic fibrosis.

The chain couples TRBV4-1 to TRBJ2-7, with TRBD2 as a possible D gene (6 bases). The length of the CDR3 is 16 residues. V was cut by 1 base and J by 2 bases, with 15 bases left in between. Germline V lookup: CDR1 MGHRA, CDR2 YSYEKL. The CDR3 DNA sequence: TGCGCCAGCAGCCAAGTAACCGGGACTCTTCCCTACGAGCAGTACTTC. Protein: CASSQVTGTLPYEQYF.

The genes are TRBV5-4 and TRBJ2-7; TRBD1 agrees at 12 bases. With 4 bases clipped from V and 7 bases from J, the junction kept 9 bases outside the gene matches. The CDR3 totals 15 residues. Germline V lookup: CDR1 SGHNT, CDR2 YYREEE (reference sequence). The chain's CDR3 is CASSRPGQGAEEQYF. The DNA of the CDR3 is TGTGCCAGCAGCCGGCCGGGACAGGGGGCCGAAGAGCAGTACTTC.

The table lists this clone with a few counts. J is TRBJ2-2 and V is TRBV5-1; no firm D call. V lost 1 base, J lost 6 bases, and 4 bases lay in between. The CDR3 is made up of 12 amino acids. Germline loops: CDR1 SGHRS, CDR2 YFSETQ. The CDR3 DNA follows: TGCGCCAGCAGCTTGCGTCCCGGGGAGCTGTTTTTT. Encoded protein: CASSLRPGELFF.

This clone has only a few counts. The V call is TRBV7-3, the J call TRBJ2-3; 8 bases agree with TRBD1. CDR1 and CDR2 from the germline V gene are SGHTA and FQGTGA. This CDR3 contains 14 residues. After removal of 6 bases from V and 1 base from J, the junction contained 3 bases not matched to a gene. The chain's CDR3 is CASRAQGGTDTQYF. As DNA, the CDR3 is TGTGCCAGCAGGGCACAGGGGGGCACAGATACGCAGTATTTT.

There are a few counts of this clone. The chain links TRBV18 to TRBJ2-7; 9 bases are a match to TRBD1. CDR1 is KGHSH and CDR2 is LQKENI in the germline V gene. Losses at the gene ends were 4 bases for V and 4 bases for J; bases not matched to a gene: 5. The CDR3 is 14 residues long. The CDR3 nucleotides are TGTGCCAGCTCACTAAACAGGGGGCAATACGAGCAGTACTTC. The encoded protein is CASSLNRGQYEQYF.

In nucleotides, the CDR3 is TGTGCCTGGATCCGGGACAGAGACACTGAAGCTTTCTTT. Translated: CAWIRDRDTEAFF. The rearrangement links TRBV30 to TRBJ1-1; TRBD1 aligns across 7 bases. CDR1 is GTSNPN and CDR2 is SVGIG in the germline V gene (reference sequence). The CDR3 is 13 amino acids. Trimming cost V 4 bases and J 3 bases; bases outside gene matches: 5.

The chain uses TRBV19 and TRBJ1-4; the D gene is possibly TRBD1 (6 bases). Trimming took off 4 bases at V and 5 bases at J, with 17 bases between the two ends. Per germline, CDR1 LNHDA and CDR2 SQIVND (reference sequence). This CDR3 has 16 amino acids. The CDR3 nucleotides are TGTGCCAGTAGTACATCGTACAGGGCCGAGAATGAAAAACTGTTTTTT. Amino acids: CASSTSYRAENEKLFF.

The rearrangement links TRBV19 to TRBJ2-1; 13 bases agree with TRBD2. The CDR3 extends over 17 amino acids. With 6 bases clipped from V and 4 bases from J, the junction kept 9 bases outside the gene matches. Germline CDR1 reads LNHDA; CDR2 reads SQIVND (reference sequence). The CDR3 protein is CASSPGTSGALYNEQFF. The CDR3 DNA follows: TGTGCCAGTAGCCCCGGGACTAGCGGGGCCTTATACAATGAGCAGTTCTTC.

The J gene is TRBJ1-5, the V gene TRBV7-2; D remains unclear. CDR3 length: 13 residues. CDR1 and CDR2 (germline): SGHTA, FQGNSA. V was trimmed by 1 base and J by 2 bases, leaving 3 bases between them. The CDR3 reads CASSLVGNQPQHF. The DNA for the CDR3 is TGTGCCAGCAGCTTAGTAGGCAATCAGCCCCAGCATTTT.

The V and J genes are TRBV4-2 and TRBJ2-7, with TRBD2 matching over 8 bases. The CDR3 sequence is 15 residues long. Germline lookup yields CDR1 LGHNA and CDR2 YNFKEQ. Trimming took 2 bases from V and 2 from J; bases not matched to a gene: 5. In nucleotides, the CDR3 is TGTGCCAGCAGCCAACCGGGACTAGTGGCCTACGAGCAGTACTTC. Translated: CASSQPGLVAYEQYF.

The genes are TRBV27 and TRBJ2-1, with 9 bases identical to TRBD2. V lost 5 bases to trimming and J lost 9 bases; unmatched junction nucleotides: 14. Per germline, CDR1 MNHEY and CDR2 SMNVEV (reference sequence). The CDR3 is 16 amino acids. The CDR3, as DNA: TGTGCCAGCAGTCTGCAGTGGGCGGGGGGGCGTATTGAGCAGTTCTTC. Translation gives CASSLQWAGGRIEQFF.

V gene TRBV9 combines with J gene TRBJ2-1, with D possibly matching TRBD2 (6 bases). V dropped 0 bases and J dropped 8 bases, with 9 bases sitting between them. Germline values: CDR1 SGDLS, CDR2 YYNGEE. This CDR3 has 13 amino acids. In DNA, the CDR3 is TGTGCCAGCAGCGTAGGAACGGGGGATGAGCAGTTCTTC. Protein product: CASSVGTGDEQFF.

This clone was picked up a small number of times. The chain's CDR3 is CASSVVMGNEQFF. In DNA, the CDR3 is TGTGCCAGCAGCGTAGTCATGGGCAATGAGCAGTTCTTC. The chain joins TRBV9 to TRBJ2-1; unclear D gene. This CDR3 spans 13 amino acids. The V end lost 0 bases, the J end lost 6 bases, and 7 bases lay between the germline ends. Germline loops: CDR1 SGDLS, CDR2 YYNGEE.

V and J are TRBV29-1 and TRBJ2-5, with D uncertain. This CDR3 comprises 12 residues. Deletions cut 5 bases from V and 5 bases from J, with 12 bases between. CDR1 is SQVTM and CDR2 is ANQGSEA in the germline V gene. In DNA, the CDR3 is TGCAGCGTTTCGGAGATGGGGGAGACCCAGTACTTC. Amino acids: CSVSEMGETQYF. The variable domain in full, with the rest retrieved from reference TRBV29-1 and TRBJ2-5, is SAVISQKPSRDICQRGTSLTIQCQVDSQVTMMFWYRQQPGQSLTLIATANQGSEATYESGFVIDKFPISRPNLTFSTLTVSNMSPEDSSIYLCSVSEMGETQYFGPGTRLLVL.

Only a few counts were recorded for this clone. The chain uses TRBV6-5 and TRBJ2-7, with D uncertain. Germline assignment: CDR1 MNHEY and CDR2 SVGAGI. This CDR3 has 11 amino acids. Trimming left V 2 bases short and J 4 bases short, with 3 bases between. The CDR3 here is CASSYRYEQYF. The CDR3 DNA is TGTGCCAGCAGTTACAGATACGAGCAGTACTTC.

This clone has more than one count but fewer than ten. This chain connects TRBV7-9 to TRBJ1-1, with a possible D match to TRBD1 (5 bases). V dropped 1 base and J dropped 7 bases, with 13 bases sitting between them. Germline CDR1 is SEHNR and CDR2 is FQNEAQ (reference sequence). This CDR3 has 14 residues. The chain's CDR3 is CASSLVGSGLEAFF. CDR3 DNA sequence: TGTGCCAGCAGCTTAGTTGGGTCGGGACTTGAAGCTTTCTTT.

V and J are TRBV27 and TRBJ2-7, with 8 bases aligning to TRBD2. V lost 1 base and J lost 2; bases outside the gene matches: 4. The CDR3 contains 15 residues. Germline V gene sequence: CDR1 MNHEY, CDR2 SMNVEV (reference sequence). The CDR3: CASSLYPGGAYEQYF. The CDR3 DNA reads TGTGCCAGCAGTTTATATCCCGGGGGGGCCTACGAGCAGTACTTC.

The chain combines TRBV4-1 with TRBJ2-7; D ambiguous. Trimming pared 1 base from V and 0 bases from J, leaving 7 bases between. The CDR3 has 14 residues. From germline, CDR1 is MGHRA and CDR2 YSYEKL. The CDR3 bases are TGCGCCAGCAGCCAAGTTGAAGCCTCCTACGAGCAGTACTTC. This codes for CASSQVEASYEQYF.